The 8 T cell receptor beta chains listed next were all sequenced from one sample in a study of cytomegalovirus exposure and HLA in healthy donors. With 60 Vbeta and 13 Jbeta primers, the PCR was carried out. Assay used: immunoSEQ multiplex PCR; TCRdb lists only in-frame clones, some missing. The sample records under 80,000 clones, 68% being singletons. The specimen sequenced was PBMCs. These TCRs come from a woman aged 25 to 45 in good health and CMV-seronegative.

The chain carries TRBV6-5 and TRBJ2-7, with D perhaps TRBD1 (6 bases). The CDR3 is 15 residues long. In germline, CDR1 is MNHEY, CDR2 SVGAGI. Trimming shortened V by 7 bases and J by 2 bases, and 18 bases separated the two germline ends. CDR3 in amino acids: CASNLGATSPYEQYF. CDR3 sequence (DNA): TGTGCCAGCAACCTGGGGGCCACGTCCCCCTACGAGCAGTACTTC.

This clone was seen only a few times. The CDR3 sequence: CASSLSGFHEQYF. The DNA of the CDR3 is TGTGCCAGCAGCTTATCAGGATTCCACGAGCAGTACTTC. The V call is TRBV11-3, the J call TRBJ2-7; D remains ambiguous. The germline gives CDR1 SGHNT, CDR2 YENEEA. V was clipped by 2 bases and J by 5 bases, with 10 bases between them. This CDR3 has 13 amino acids.

This clone was seen more than once but under ten times. The CDR3 loop is CASTTLGSRGDTQYF. Written as DNA, the CDR3 is TGTGCCAGCACCACCTTGGGATCGCGGGGGGATACGCAGTATTTT. This chain connects TRBV2 to TRBJ2-3; 7 bases line up with TRBD2. The CDR3 runs 15 residues. J was trimmed by 6 bases and V by 7 bases; bases with no gene match: 13. Germline V gives CDR1 SNHLY, CDR2 FYNNEI. The variable domain in full, with the rest retrieved from reference TRBV2 and TRBJ2-3, is EPEVTQTPSHQVTQMGQEVILRCVPISNHLYFYWYRQILGQKVEFLVSFYNNEISEKSEIFDDQFSVERPDGSNFTLKIRSTKLEDSAMYFCASTTLGSRGDTQYFGPGTRLTVL.

CDR3 protein: CASSLPTGEWEETQYF. The CDR3 nucleotides are TGTGCCAGCAGCTTACCGACAGGAGAGTGGGAAGAGACCCAGTACTTC. The genes are TRBV7-9 and TRBJ2-5; tentatively, D is TRBD1 (6 bases). The V end lost 2 bases, the J end lost 3 bases, and 16 bases lay between the germline ends. CDR1 and CDR2 (germline): SEHNR, FQNEAQ (reference sequence). The CDR3 covers 16 residues.

V gene TRBV5-6 combines with J gene TRBJ2-7, with TRBD1 matching over 10 bases. CDR3 size: 16 residues. Germline CDR1 SGHDT, CDR2 YYEEEE. J gave up 2 bases and V 1 base, and 6 bases lay outside the gene matches. The CDR3 DNA reads as TGTGCCAGCAGCTTGCCGGGACAGGGGATCACCTACGAGCAGTACTTC. As protein: CASSLPGQGITYEQYF.

The V call is TRBV11-2, the J call TRBJ2-2, with D perhaps matching TRBD2 (6 bases). Trimming left V 5 bases short and J 5 bases short, with 18 bases between. This CDR3 region has 16 residues. CDR1 SGHAT and CDR2 FQNNGV come from the germline V gene. The CDR3 region has the DNA TGTGCCAGCAGCCCAGGAACGGGACTCATAACCGGGGAGCTGTTTTTT. Translation: CASSPGTGLITGELFF.

The sample holds a few counts of this clone. The chain uses TRBV5-1 and TRBJ2-3; 7 bases are shared with TRBD2. The CDR3 runs 16 residues. Germline values: CDR1 SGHRS, CDR2 YFSETQ. J gave up 3 bases and V 0 bases, and 7 bases lay outside the gene matches. CDR3 sequence (DNA): TGCGCCAGCAGCTTGGACGGGGGGTTGAGGACAGATACGCAGTATTTT. Translated, it gives CASSLDGGLRTDTQYF.

This clone was counted between two and nine times. The gene calls are TRBV19 and TRBJ1-4; no clear D gene. V lost 1 base and J lost 5, with 8 bases in between. Germline CDR1 is LNHDA and CDR2 is SQIVND (reference sequence). The CDR3 totals 14 residues. CDR3: CASSIGTANEKLFF. The CDR3 DNA sequence: TGTGCCAGTAGTATAGGCACAGCAAATGAAAAACTGTTTTTT.